This passage covers 18 T cell receptor beta chains from one sample sequenced in a study of T cells after posttransplantation cyclophosphamide. Busulfan-fludarabine conditioning, marrow transplant, and cyclophosphamide on days +3 and +4 were administered. The method was immunoSEQ multiplex PCR; TCRdb's version includes in-frame clones alone and lacks a portion of them. The table lists some 14,000 clones, with no singletons. The sample here was PBMCs, taken approximately 1,200 days after allogeneic stem cell transplant with posttransplant cyclophosphamide. The receptor set was obtained from a female patient aged 35-55 years who received an allogeneic stem cell transplant from a related donor, was CMV-positive, and had no GVHD. Some T cells may be transferred from the graft donor.

The rearrangement uses TRBV6-5 and TRBJ1-4, with 7 bases that match TRBD1. The CDR3 covers 16 residues. The ends lost 1 base at V and 8 bases at J; junction bases unmatched: 10. Germline loops: CDR1 MNHEY, CDR2 SVGAGI. The CDR3 coding sequence is TGTGCCAGCAGTTACTTGCAGGGGGGAAGGGCAGAAAAACTGTTTTTT. Translating it yields CASSYLQGGRAEKLFF.

This clone was seen many times. The chain combines TRBV6-5 with TRBJ2-2, with 8 bases identical to TRBD1. Germline CDR1 reads MNHEY; CDR2 reads SVGAGI. The CDR3 runs to 13 residues. The V gene end was trimmed by 6 bases and the J gene end by 6 bases; junction bases not matched to a gene: 3. The CDR3 sequence is CASRTGVAGELFF. CDR3 bases: TGTGCCAGCAGGACAGGGGTGGCCGGGGAGCTGTTTTTT.

The sample holds many counts of this clone. This sequence joins TRBV6-1 and TRBJ1-6; the D gene is possibly TRBD1 (6 bases). V dropped 1 base and J dropped 3 bases, with 13 bases sitting between them. Per germline, CDR1 MNHNS and CDR2 SASEGT. The CDR3 has 17 amino acids. The chain's CDR3 is CASSEGSGGRYNSPLHF. The CDR3 DNA reads as TGTGCCAGCAGTGAAGGGTCGGGGGGGCGCTATAATTCACCCCTCCACTTT.

The rearrangement links TRBV2 to TRBJ2-3; D perhaps matches TRBD2 (6 bases). With 7 bases removed from V and 3 bases from J, the gap between germline ends came to 26 bases. The CDR3 loop spans 18 amino acids. Germline assignment: CDR1 SNHLY and CDR2 FYNNEI. CDR3: CASIERGSRGGTTDTQYF. In nucleotides, the CDR3 is TGTGCCAGCATAGAAAGGGGCTCGCGGGGTGGGACTACAGATACGCAGTATTTT.

This sequence joins TRBV28 and TRBJ2-1, with 8 bases that match TRBD2. Germline-derived CDR1 and CDR2 are MDHEN and SYDVKM. The CDR3 loop spans 16 amino acids. V lost 5 bases, J lost 3 bases, and 9 bases stayed unmatched. This CDR3 reads CASSATGTRIYNEQFF. The CDR3 DNA sequence: TGTGCCAGCAGTGCGACCGGGACTAGGATCTACAATGAGCAGTTCTTC.

This clone has a handful of counts. The chain links TRBV5-1 to TRBJ2-1; D ambiguous. Germline values: CDR1 SGHRS, CDR2 YFSETQ. This CDR3 has 15 amino acids. Between the trimmed V and J ends, which lost 4 bases and 4 bases, there was a span of 15 bases. This CDR3 is CASSLSGPAYNEQFF. DNA of the CDR3: TGCGCCAGCAGCCTGTCAGGTCCCGCTTACAATGAGCAGTTCTTC. The complete variable domain, with remaining parts taken from reference TRBV5-1 and TRBJ2-1, reads KAGVTQTPRYLIKTRGQQVTLSCSPISGHRSVSWYQQTPGQGLQFLFEYFSETQRNKGNFPGRFSGRQFSNSRSEMNVSTLELGDSALYLCASSLSGPAYNEQFFGPGTRLTVL.

This clone was recorded many times. V usage is TRBV19 and J usage is TRBJ1-5, with D possibly TRBD1 on 6 matching bases. V was trimmed by 1 base and J by 6 bases, leaving 7 bases between them. Germline lookup yields CDR1 LNHDA and CDR2 SQIVND (reference sequence). The CDR3 loop spans 13 amino acids. CDR3 nucleotide sequence: TGTGCCAGTAGTATAGGGGGGCCTCAGCCCCAGCATTTT. This encodes CASSIGGPQPQHF.

This clone is deemed large. V gene TRBV2 combines with J gene TRBJ2-7; TRBD1 agrees at 9 bases. This CDR3 is built from 14 residues. J gave up 1 base and V 9 bases, and 7 bases lay outside the gene matches. Germline loops: CDR1 SNHLY, CDR2 FYNNEI. This chain's CDR3 is CARGVGTGSYEQYF. For the CDR3, the DNA is TGTGCCAGAGGGGTCGGGACAGGGTCCTACGAGCAGTACTTC.

At least ten counts were recorded for this clone. J is TRBJ1-2 and V is TRBV5-4, with 7 bases that match TRBD1. V was clipped by 4 bases and J by 6 bases; unmatched bases: 12. This CDR3 is 15 amino acids long. The germline V gene has CDR1 SGHNT and CDR2 YYREEE (reference sequence). The CDR3 sequence: CASSTPGQNLDGYTF. CDR3 nucleotide sequence: TGTGCCAGCAGCACCCCGGGACAGAACTTGGATGGCTACACCTTC. The full variable domain, rest sourced from reference TRBV5-4 and TRBJ1-2, is ETGVTQSPTHLIKTRGQQVTLRCSSQSGHNTVSWYQQALGQGPQFIFQYYREEENGRGNFPPRFSGLQFPNYSSELNVNALELDDSALYLCASSTPGQNLDGYTFGSGTRLTVV.

At least ten counts were recorded for this clone. The DNA for the CDR3 is TGCGCCAGCAGCTTGGAAGGGGATGGCTACACCTTC. Protein: CASSLEGDGYTF. The chain is built from TRBV5-1 and TRBJ1-2; the D gene is possibly TRBD1 (5 bases). Trimming removed 0 bases from V and 6 bases from J, with 6 bases in between. The CDR3 is 12 amino acids. The V gene's germline CDR1 is SGHRS and CDR2 YFSETQ.

This clone appeared many times. The genes are TRBV7-3 and TRBJ2-1, with 12 bases matching TRBD2. The CDR3 spans 15 residues. Trimming took 4 bases from V and 6 from J; bases not matched to a gene: 4. Germline CDR1 SGHTA, CDR2 FQGTGA. Here the CDR3 reads CASSYGLAGSNEQFF. The CDR3 DNA sequence: TGTGCCAGCAGCTACGGACTAGCGGGGTCCAATGAGCAGTTCTTC.

This clone was counted ten times or more. The CDR3 is CASSALAGEQYF. CDR3 in DNA: TGTGCCAGCAGCGCCCTAGCGGGGGAGCAGTACTTC. V and J are TRBV9 and TRBJ2-7, with 9 bases lining up with TRBD2. Germline V gives CDR1 SGDLS, CDR2 YYNGEE. CDR3 length: 12 amino acids. Unmatched junction bases numbered 2, after V lost 3 bases and J lost 7 bases.

The table lists this clone with a few counts. The chain recombines TRBV19 with TRBJ1-4, with TRBD1 as a possible D gene (5 bases). Per germline, CDR1 LNHDA and CDR2 SQIVND (reference sequence). The ends were cut back, 5 bases at V and 8 bases at J, with 18 bases in the middle. There are 15 residues in the CDR3. DNA of the CDR3: TGTGCCAGTAGTCCTTCGGGGGTGGGAGGAGAAAAACTGTTTTTT. It is translated as CASSPSGVGGEKLFF.

This clone was seen repeatedly, ten times or more. The J gene is TRBJ2-3, the V gene TRBV4-1; 13 bases are shared with TRBD2. V was pared by 2 bases and J by 0 bases, with 5 bases of the junction left unmatched. The CDR3 has 18 amino acids. CDR1 is MGHRA, CDR2 YSYEKL, per germline. CDR3 residues: CASSQPMGLAGSTDTQYF. For the CDR3, the DNA is TGCGCCAGCAGCCAACCCATGGGACTAGCGGGGAGCACAGATACGCAGTATTTT.

This clone was seen many times. This chain uses TRBV27 with TRBJ1-3, with D unresolved. V was cut by 8 bases and J by 3 bases, with 8 bases left in between. This CDR3 comprises 12 residues. Germline assignment: CDR1 MNHEY and CDR2 SMNVEV (reference sequence). This CDR3 reads CASGHLGNTIYF. The CDR3 DNA is TGTGCCAGCGGGCACCTTGGAAACACCATATATTTT.

This clone was seen many times. The chain couples TRBV18 to TRBJ2-3; D may be TRBD1 (6 bases). The CDR3 contains 18 residues. CDR1 is KGHSH and CDR2 is LQKENI in the germline V gene. Trimming stripped 1 base from V and 0 bases from J, with 17 bases between. CDR3 loop: CASSPLLETGSSTDTQYF. In DNA, the CDR3 is TGTGCCAGCTCACCACTTCTCGAAACAGGGTCTAGCACAGATACGCAGTATTTT.

This clone was seen ten or more times. The CDR3 here is CASSLEGGGSYEQYF. The CDR3 DNA reads as TGTGCCAGCAGCTTAGAGGGAGGCGGCTCCTACGAGCAGTACTTC. The V and J genes are TRBV7-9 and TRBJ2-7, with D possibly TRBD2 on 6 matching bases. Germline CDR1 SEHNR, CDR2 FQNEAQ (reference sequence). The CDR3 consists of 15 residues. Trimming removed 1 base at V and 0 bases at J, with 10 bases between.

This clone was counted between two and nine times. This sequence joins TRBV11-2 and TRBJ1-2, with D possibly TRBD1 on 6 matching bases. Trimming left V 7 bases short and J 6 bases short, with 24 bases between. The germline gives CDR1 SGHAT, CDR2 FQNNGV. The CDR3 loop spans 16 amino acids. The CDR3 DNA reads TGTGCCAGCACAATAGAAGGCGGCAGGGGATATCATGGCTACACCTTC. Protein product: CASTIEGGRGYHGYTF.